This paragraph covers one T cell receptor beta chain sequence. The antigen is undetermined. The CDR3 length is 14 residues. The V segment lost 4 bases and the J segment 6 bases; nucleotides outside the gene matches: 3. CDR1 is ENHRY, CDR2 SYGVKD, per germline. Donors came from a validation cohort of 95 to 150 subjects, distinct from the first 666-subject cohort. The data stem from a study of cytomegalovirus exposure and HLA in healthy donors. Study-level findings and limits: According to the study, 160 or so TCR beta chains were cytomegalovirus-associated. Three chains linked to CMV were shown in vitro to be specific for CMV antigens.

TCRdb keeps only in-frame clones here, not all; method: immunoSEQ multiplex PCR. Seen here are some 220,000 clones, about nine tenths observed once, and the top ten hold about 1%. The source is a woman younger than 35 in good health and CMV-seronegative. Specimen: PBMCs. The rearrangement uses TRBV10-3 and TRBJ2-2; 9 bases map to TRBD2. DNA of the CDR3: TGTGCCATCAGTGCCGGGACTAGCCCCGGGGAGCTGTTTTTT. It codes for CAISAGTSPGELFF.